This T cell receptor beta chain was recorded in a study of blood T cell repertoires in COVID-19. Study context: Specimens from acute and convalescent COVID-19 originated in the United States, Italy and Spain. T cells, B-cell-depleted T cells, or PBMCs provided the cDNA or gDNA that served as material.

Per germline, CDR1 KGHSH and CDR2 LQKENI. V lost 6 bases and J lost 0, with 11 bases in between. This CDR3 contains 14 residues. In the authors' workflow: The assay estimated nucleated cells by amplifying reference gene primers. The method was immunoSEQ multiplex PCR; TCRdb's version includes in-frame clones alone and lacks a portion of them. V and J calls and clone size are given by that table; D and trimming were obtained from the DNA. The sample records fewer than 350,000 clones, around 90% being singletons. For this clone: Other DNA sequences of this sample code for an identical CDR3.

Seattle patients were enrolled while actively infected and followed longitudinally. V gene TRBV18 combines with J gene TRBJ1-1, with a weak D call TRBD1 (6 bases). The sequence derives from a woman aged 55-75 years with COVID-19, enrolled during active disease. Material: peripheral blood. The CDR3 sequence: CASSPDRLNTEAFF. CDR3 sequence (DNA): TGTGCCAGCTCTCCCGACAGGCTGAACACTGAAGCTTTCTTT.